This T cell receptor (beta chain) was profiled in a study of T cell responses to AZD1222 COVID-19 vaccine. This CDR3 comprises 13 residues. The germline V gene has CDR1 WNHNN and CDR2 SYGVQD (reference sequence). V was pared by 2 bases and J by 7 bases, with 6 bases between. In the case of this clone: Its antigen is currently unknown.

The assay was immunoSEQ multiplex PCR, and TCRdb's table has in-frame clones only and misses some. The sample includes about 180,000 clones, just over 85% of them seen just once. Study results and caveats: Two AZD1222 administrations were followed by greater Spike-specific TCR breadth and depth. Among the donors, most were white British and more were female, and clonal diversity was possibly underestimated.

The clonotype originates from an adult in good health. The gene calls are TRBV10-1 and TRBJ1-6; D might be TRBD1 (5 bases). Sequencing used peripheral blood, obtained on day 0 of AZD1222 vaccination. The CDR3 is CASSERGNSPLHF. The CDR3 nucleotides are TGCGCCAGCAGTGAGAGGGGAAATTCACCCCTCCACTTT.